This T cell receptor (beta chain) was captured in a study of Graves' ophthalmopathy and Graves' hyperthyroidism. The overall study: The authors collected peripheral blood at initial diagnosis, before any treatment. Regarding the study as a whole: It was with roughly 71% sensitivity and 72.22% specificity that the model predicted ophthalmopathy progression.

V lost 3 bases and J 0 bases, leaving 17 bases between the germline ends. The CDR3 is made up of 18 amino acids. Germline CDR1 is MNHEY and CDR2 is SVGEGT. The authors amplified TCR beta CDR3 regions, and they did so from RNA transcripts for repertoire sequencing. First-round RT-PCR used HTBI primers; second-round multiplex PCR followed. TCRdb independently ran MiXCR on the multiplex PCR reads; one entry per CDR3 protein. The sample has 150,000 to 200,000 distinct CDR3 sequences; 35% to 45% are singletons. Other autoimmune diseases, uncontrolled infections, pregnancy and lactation each led to patient exclusion. This clonotype was seen many times. Its matching antigen is unknown.

This clonotype was sampled from a man aged 30 to 45 with Graves' ophthalmopathy. The chain couples TRBV6-2 or TRBV6-3 to TRBJ2-2; D is perhaps TRBD1 (5 bases). Material for sequencing was peripheral blood. CDR3 amino acids: CASSYRPFGRANTGELFF. CDR3 in DNA: TGTGCCAGCAGTTATCGACCCTTCGGCAGGGCGAACACCGGGGAGCTGTTTTTT.